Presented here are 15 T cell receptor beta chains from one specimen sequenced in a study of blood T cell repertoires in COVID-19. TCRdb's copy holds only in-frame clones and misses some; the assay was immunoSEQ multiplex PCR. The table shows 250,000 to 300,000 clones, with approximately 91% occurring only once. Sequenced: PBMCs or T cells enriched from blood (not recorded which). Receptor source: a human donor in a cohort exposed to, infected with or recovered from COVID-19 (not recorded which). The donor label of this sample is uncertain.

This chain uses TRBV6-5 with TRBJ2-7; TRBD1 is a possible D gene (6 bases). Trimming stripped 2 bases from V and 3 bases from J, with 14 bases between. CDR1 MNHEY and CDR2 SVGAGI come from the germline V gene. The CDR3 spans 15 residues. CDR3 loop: CASSYGQGPGYEQYF. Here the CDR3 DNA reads TGTGCCAGCAGTTACGGGCAGGGGCCCGGCTACGAGCAGTACTTC.

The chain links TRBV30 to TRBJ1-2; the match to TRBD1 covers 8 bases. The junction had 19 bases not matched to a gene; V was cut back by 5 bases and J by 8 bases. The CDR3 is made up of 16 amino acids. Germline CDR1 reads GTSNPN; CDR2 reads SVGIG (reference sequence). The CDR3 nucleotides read TGTGCCTGGGCCATCTTAGCAGGCAGGGGGCCGGGAGGCTACACCTTC. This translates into CAWAILAGRGPGGYTF. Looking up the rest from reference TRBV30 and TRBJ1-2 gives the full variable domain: SQTIHQWPATLVQPVGSPLSLECTVEGTSNPNLYWYRQAAGRGLQLLFYSVGIGQISSEVPQNLSASRPQDRQFILSSKKLLLSDSGFYLCAWAILAGRGPGGYTFGSGTRLTVV.

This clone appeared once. Here the CDR3 reads CASSVITGGETGELFF. CDR3 coding DNA: TGTGCCAGCAGTGTAATAACAGGGGGAGAAACCGGGGAGCTGTTTTTT. V is TRBV6-1 and J is TRBJ2-2, with 8 nucleotides matching TRBD1. The CDR3 contains 16 residues. Germline CDR1 MNHNS, CDR2 SASEGT. J lost 5 bases, V lost 4 bases, and 9 bases had no gene match.

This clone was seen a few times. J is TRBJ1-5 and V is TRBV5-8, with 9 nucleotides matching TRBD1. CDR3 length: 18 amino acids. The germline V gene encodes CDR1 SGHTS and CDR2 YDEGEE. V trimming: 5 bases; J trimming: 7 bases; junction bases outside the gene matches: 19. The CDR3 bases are TGTGCCAGCAGTCCCTGGACAGGGGATAACCCCATAGGACAGCCCCAGCATTTT. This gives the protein CASSPWTGDNPIGQPQHF.

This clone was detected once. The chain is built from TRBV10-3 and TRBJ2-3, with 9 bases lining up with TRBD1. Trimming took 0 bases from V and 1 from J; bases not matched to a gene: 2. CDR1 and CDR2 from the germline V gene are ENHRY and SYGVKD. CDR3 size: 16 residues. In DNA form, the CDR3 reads TGTGCCATCAGTGAGTCGAGGACAGGGGGCACAGATACGCAGTATTTT. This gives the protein CAISESRTGGTDTQYF.

The CDR3 sequence is CASSQDPGEGYTF. The DNA of the CDR3 is TGCGCCAGCAGCCAAGACCCCGGAGAGGGCTACACCTTC. The V gene is TRBV4-1, the J gene TRBJ1-2; D gene ambiguous. This CDR3 is built from 13 residues. From germline, CDR1 is MGHRA and CDR2 YSYEKL. V lost 0 bases to trimming and J lost 8 bases, with 10 bases between them.

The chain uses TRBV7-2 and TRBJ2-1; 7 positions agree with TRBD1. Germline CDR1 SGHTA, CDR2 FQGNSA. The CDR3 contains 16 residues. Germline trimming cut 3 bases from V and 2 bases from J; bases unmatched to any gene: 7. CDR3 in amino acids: CASSLRLGGTYNEQFF. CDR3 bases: TGTGCCAGCAGCTTGCGTCTAGGGGGCACCTACAATGAGCAGTTCTTC. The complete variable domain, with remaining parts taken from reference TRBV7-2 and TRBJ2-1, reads GAGVSQSPSNKVTEKGKDVELRCDPISGHTALYWYRQSLGQGLEFLIYFQGNSAPDKSGLPSDRFSAERTGGSVSTLTIQRTQQEDSAVYLCASSLRLGGTYNEQFFGPGTRLTVL.

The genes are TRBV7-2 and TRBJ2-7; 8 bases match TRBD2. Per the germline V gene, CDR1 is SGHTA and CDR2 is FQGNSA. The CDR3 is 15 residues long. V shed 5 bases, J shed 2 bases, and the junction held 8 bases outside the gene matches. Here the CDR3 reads CASSAREGGPYEQYF. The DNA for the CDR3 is TGTGCCAGCAGCGCACGGGAGGGGGGGCCCTACGAGCAGTACTTC.

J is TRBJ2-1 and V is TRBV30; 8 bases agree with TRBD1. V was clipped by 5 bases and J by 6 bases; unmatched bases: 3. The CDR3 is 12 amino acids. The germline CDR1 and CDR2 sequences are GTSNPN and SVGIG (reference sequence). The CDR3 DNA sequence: TGTGCCTGGGGGGGGACAGGCAATGAGCAGTTCTTC. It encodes CAWGGTGNEQFF.

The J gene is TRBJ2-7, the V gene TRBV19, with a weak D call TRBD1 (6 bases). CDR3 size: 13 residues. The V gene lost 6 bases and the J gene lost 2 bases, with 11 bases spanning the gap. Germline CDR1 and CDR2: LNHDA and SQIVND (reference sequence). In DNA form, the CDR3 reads TGTGCCAGTAGCCGGACAGAGACCTACGAGCAGTACTTC. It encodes CASSRTETYEQYF.

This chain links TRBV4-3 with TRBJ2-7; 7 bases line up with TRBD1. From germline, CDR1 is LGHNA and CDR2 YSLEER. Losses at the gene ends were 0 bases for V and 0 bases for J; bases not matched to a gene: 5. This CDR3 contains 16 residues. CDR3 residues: CASSQDRQGSSYEQYF. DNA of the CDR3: TGCGCCAGCAGCCAAGATCGACAGGGTAGCTCCTACGAGCAGTACTTC.

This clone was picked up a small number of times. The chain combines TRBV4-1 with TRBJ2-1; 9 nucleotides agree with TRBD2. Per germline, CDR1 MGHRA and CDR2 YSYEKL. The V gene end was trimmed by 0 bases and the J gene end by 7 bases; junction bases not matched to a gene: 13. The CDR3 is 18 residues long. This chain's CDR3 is CASSQEPQMVAGVNEQFF. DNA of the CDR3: TGCGCCAGCAGCCAAGAACCCCAAATGGTAGCGGGGGTTAATGAGCAGTTCTTC.

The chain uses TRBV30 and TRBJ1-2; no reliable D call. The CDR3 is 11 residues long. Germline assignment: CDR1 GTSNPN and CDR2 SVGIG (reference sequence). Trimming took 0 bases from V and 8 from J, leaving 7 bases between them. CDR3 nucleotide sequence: TGTGCCTGGAGTGTACTTCGCGGCTACACCTTC. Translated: CAWSVLRGYTF.

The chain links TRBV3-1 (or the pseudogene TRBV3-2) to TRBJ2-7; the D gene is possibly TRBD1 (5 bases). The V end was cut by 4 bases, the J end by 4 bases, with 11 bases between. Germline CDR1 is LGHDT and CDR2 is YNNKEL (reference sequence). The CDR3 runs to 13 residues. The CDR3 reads CASSPFQGYEQYF. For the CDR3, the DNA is TGTGCCAGCAGCCCGTTTCAGGGTTACGAGCAGTACTTC.

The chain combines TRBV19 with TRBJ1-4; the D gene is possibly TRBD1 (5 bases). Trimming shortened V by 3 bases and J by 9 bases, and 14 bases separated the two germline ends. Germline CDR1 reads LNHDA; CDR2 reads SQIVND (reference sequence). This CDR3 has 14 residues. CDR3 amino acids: CASSIGQGFQKLFF. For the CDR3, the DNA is TGTGCCAGTAGTATCGGGCAGGGTTTCCAAAAACTGTTTTTT.